Following are 9 T cell receptor beta chains from one sample sequenced in a study of Graves' ophthalmopathy and Graves' hyperthyroidism. The authors amplified TCR beta CDR3 regions from RNA transcripts. The library came from an HTBI-primed first-round RT-PCR and a second-round multiplex PCR. TCRdb used MiXCR to reprocess the multiplex PCR reads, holding one entry per CDR3 protein. The sample shows approximately 460,000 distinct CDR3 sequences, around 14% of them seen only once. Material for sequencing was blood. All receptors derive from a woman aged 25-40 years with Graves' ophthalmopathy.

This clonotype was seen repeatedly, ten times or more. The rearrangement joins TRBV5-6 to TRBJ1-1, with D uncertain. Deletions cut 1 base from V and 2 bases from J, with 18 bases between. The CDR3 totals 17 residues. Germline V gives CDR1 SGHDT, CDR2 YYEEEE. CDR3: CASSLPQGSGLNTEAFF. The CDR3 DNA follows: TGTGCCAGCAGCTTGCCTCAAGGGTCCGGACTAAACACTGAAGCTTTCTTT.

This clonotype was observed many times. The J gene is TRBJ1-2, the V gene TRBV12-3 or TRBV12-4; D not certain. Trimming took 5 bases from V and 5 from J, leaving 15 bases between them. This CDR3 contains 14 residues. The CDR3 loop reads CASSPKTGSYGYTF. CDR3 sequence (DNA): TGTGCCAGCAGTCCCAAGACGGGAAGTTATGGCTACACCTTC.

This clonotype was detected many times. The chain links TRBV7-9 to TRBJ1-2; D not certain. V was clipped by 5 bases and J by 8 bases, with 21 bases between them. The V gene's germline CDR1 is SEHNR and CDR2 FQNEAQ (reference sequence). The CDR3 has 15 residues. The CDR3 DNA sequence: TGTGCCAGCAGCGCCCAGGCCCGGGCAGTACGAGGCTACACCTTC. Translation gives CASSAQARAVRGYTF.

This clonotype has just a few counts. The rearrangement uses TRBV4-2 and TRBJ2-6; D might be TRBD1 (5 bases). This CDR3 comprises 15 residues. V gave up 2 bases and J gave up 2 bases, with 7 bases separating them. Germline V CDR1 and CDR2: LGHNA, YNFKEQ. The DNA for the CDR3 is TGTGCCAGCAGCCAACAGGGTACTGGGGCCAACGTCCTGACTTTC. Translated: CASSQQGTGANVLTF.

V is TRBV10-3 and J is TRBJ2-5, with D perhaps matching TRBD1 (6 bases). Per germline, CDR1 ENHRY and CDR2 SYGVKD. V shed 0 bases and J shed 3 bases, with 11 bases lying between them. CDR3 length equals 15 residues. DNA for the CDR3: TGTGCCATCAGTGAGTCGGGGGCCCCAAAAGAGACCCAGTACTTC. It encodes CAISESGAPKETQYF.

This clonotype occurred many times. The V call is TRBV28, the J call TRBJ2-5; TRBD1 is a possible D gene (5 bases). This CDR3 has 13 amino acids. Germline CDR1 reads MDHEN; CDR2 reads SYDVKM. Trimming shortened V by 1 base and J by 5 bases, and 8 bases separated the two germline ends. The CDR3 DNA reads as TGTGCCAGCAGTTTATTGGGGCGGGAGACCCAGTACTTC. It encodes CASSLLGRETQYF. Based on the CDR3 plus reference TRBV28 and TRBJ2-5, the full variable domain is DVKVTQSSRYLVKRTGEKVFLECVQDMDHENMFWYRQDPGLGLRLIYFSYDVKMKEKGDIPEGYSVSREKKERFSLILESASTNQTSMYLCASSLLGRETQYFGPGTRLLVL.

Comment on this clonotype: A much larger clone lies one base from this, so it may be a read error. The V gene is TRBV29-1, the J gene TRBJ2-7; possibly TRBD1 or TRBD2 for D (5 bases each). V dropped 7 bases and J dropped 0 bases, with 19 bases sitting between them. Per the germline V gene, CDR1 is SQVTM and CDR2 is ANQGSEA. CDR3 length equals 15 residues. CDR3 DNA: TGCAGCGCATGGACACGGGGCTTTGGCTCCTACGAGCAGTACTTC. It translates to CSAWTRGFGSYEQYF.

This clonotype was detected only a few times. V gene TRBV18 combines with J gene TRBJ1-1; a weak D match, TRBD1 (5 bases). This CDR3 comprises 15 residues. Per the germline V gene, CDR1 is KGHSH and CDR2 is LQKENI. Trimming pared 2 bases from V and 7 bases from J, leaving 17 bases between. The chain's CDR3 is CASSPFQGPEGEAFF. CDR3 sequence (DNA): TGTGCCAGCTCACCATTTCAGGGACCGGAGGGTGAAGCTTTCTTT.

This clonotype was recorded many times. The chain couples TRBV5-1 to TRBJ1-1; D unclear. The V end lost 1 base, the J end lost 5 bases, and 12 bases lay between the germline ends. CDR3 length: 14 residues. Germline CDR1 and CDR2: SGHRS and YFSETQ. This CDR3 is CASSLIRTGTEAFF. The CDR3 DNA is TGCGCCAGCAGCTTGATCAGGACGGGGACTGAAGCTTTCTTT.